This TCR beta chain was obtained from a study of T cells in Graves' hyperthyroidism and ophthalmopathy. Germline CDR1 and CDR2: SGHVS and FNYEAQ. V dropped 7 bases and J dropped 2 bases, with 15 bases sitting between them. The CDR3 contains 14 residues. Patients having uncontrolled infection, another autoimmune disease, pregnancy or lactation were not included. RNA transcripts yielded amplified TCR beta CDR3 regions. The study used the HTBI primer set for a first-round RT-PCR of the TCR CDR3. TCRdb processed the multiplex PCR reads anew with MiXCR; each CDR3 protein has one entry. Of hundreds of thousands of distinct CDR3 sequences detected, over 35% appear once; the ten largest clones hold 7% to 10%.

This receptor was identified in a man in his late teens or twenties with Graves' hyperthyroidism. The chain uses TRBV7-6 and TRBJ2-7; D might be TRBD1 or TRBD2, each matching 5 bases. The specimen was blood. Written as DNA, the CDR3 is TGTGCCAGCACCCCCATGGGGGATGCCTACGAGCAGTACTTC. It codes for CASTPMGDAYEQYF.